This TCR beta chain was identified during a study of immune cell composition in non-small cell lung cancer. Study details: Lung adenocarcinoma or squamous carcinoma made up most tumours. Findings and limits, study-wide: Tumour TCR-beta clonality showed no significant link to smoking pack-years. Clones >0.5% enriched in tumour were rarer in adenocarcinoma (around 35%) than squamous (approximately 80%).

Normal lung was sampled as far from the tumour as possible, at least 3 cm. Clones were read by immunoSEQ multiplex PCR, and TCRdb kept only the in-frame ones, dropping some. The sample has around 5,000 clones, roughly 84% seen once. As regards this clone: As yet, its antigen is unknown.

V shed 5 bases, J shed 0 bases, and the junction held 8 bases outside the gene matches. Germline V gives CDR1 MDHEN, CDR2 SYDVKM. The CDR3 has 16 amino acids. Sample: non-adjacent lung tissue. This chain uses TRBV28 with TRBJ2-7; TRBD2 aligns across 9 bases. The TCR comes from a human donor with non-small cell lung cancer. Some clones in this sample may be carry-over from other donors' samples. This chain's CDR3 is CASSANQAGGSYEQYF. DNA of the CDR3: TGTGCCAGCAGTGCTAACCAAGCGGGGGGCTCCTACGAGCAGTACTTC.